The 19 T cell receptor beta chains in this list originate from one sample, sequenced in a study of cytomegalovirus exposure and HLA in healthy donors. Primers included in the PCR were 60 Vbeta and 13 Jbeta primers. Repertoires were generated with immunoSEQ multiplex PCR, while TCRdb's copy carries only in-frame clones and drops some. The sample carries 130,000 or so clones, 77% recorded once. Input material: PBMCs. The receptors come from a female donor in good health and CMV-seronegative.

V and J are TRBV28 and TRBJ1-1, with 8 bases that match TRBD1. The V segment lost 7 bases and the J segment 11 bases; nucleotides outside the gene matches: 6. Germline CDR1 is MDHEN and CDR2 is SYDVKM. The CDR3 runs 11 residues. CDR3 amino acids: CASIAGQVAFF. DNA for the CDR3: TGTGCCAGCATCGCGGGACAGGTGGCTTTCTTT.

V is TRBV7-7 and J is TRBJ2-5; 10 nucleotides agree with TRBD2. CDR1 and CDR2 from the germline V gene are SSHAT and FNYEAQ (reference sequence). With 1 base clipped from V and 5 bases from J, the junction kept 4 bases outside the gene matches. This CDR3 contains 15 residues. The CDR3 DNA is TGTGCCAGCAGCTTAGGGAGCGGGGGGGCGGAGACCCAGTACTTC. Translation gives CASSLGSGGAETQYF.

The rearrangement joins TRBV5-1 to TRBJ2-1, with TRBD2 as a possible D gene (6 bases). Per germline, CDR1 SGHRS and CDR2 YFSETQ. V was shortened by 4 bases and J by 9 bases, with 17 bases between the two germline ends. The CDR3 has 14 residues. The CDR3 spells CASSLETRAGEQFF. CDR3 nucleotides: TGCGCCAGCAGCCTCGAGACTAGGGCGGGTGAGCAGTTCTTC.

The chain couples TRBV6-5 to TRBJ1-1; perhaps TRBD1 as D (6 bases). Germline V gene lookup returns CDR1 MNHEY and CDR2 SVGAGI. The V gene lost 6 bases and the J gene lost 3 bases, with 8 bases spanning the gap. The CDR3 loop spans 12 amino acids. The CDR3 coding sequence is TGTGCCAGCAGACAGGGCGACACTGAAGCTTTCTTT. This sequence encodes CASRQGDTEAFF.

The rearrangement uses TRBV29-1 and TRBJ1-2, with D hard to call. V gave up 4 bases and J gave up 1 base, with 13 bases separating them. Per the germline V gene, CDR1 is SQVTM and CDR2 is ANQGSEA. The CDR3 covers 14 residues. Here the CDR3 reads CSVVTPGSNYGYTF. The CDR3 region has the DNA TGCAGCGTTGTAACACCAGGCAGTAACTATGGCTACACCTTC.

The V gene is TRBV9, the J gene TRBJ1-2; a possible D gene is TRBD1 (6 bases). This CDR3 has 15 residues. V lost 3 bases and J lost 5, with 17 bases in between. Germline V CDR1 and CDR2: SGDLS, YYNGEE. The CDR3 region has the DNA TGTGCCAGCAGCGGCCAACAGGGTTTTACGTATGGCTACACCTTC. Translating it yields CASSGQQGFTYGYTF.

This clone has just a few counts. J is TRBJ1-1 and V is TRBV2; 8 bases are shared with TRBD1. Germline lookup yields CDR1 SNHLY and CDR2 FYNNEI. Trimming removed 4 bases from V and 0 bases from J; junction bases left unmatched: 1. CDR3 length: 14 amino acids. CDR3 DNA sequence: TGTGCCAGCAGTGGGACAGGGATGAACACTGAAGCTTTCTTT. It yields the protein CASSGTGMNTEAFF.

This clone was counted only a few times. The chain joins TRBV27 to TRBJ1-2; D gene ambiguous. Germline CDR1 MNHEY, CDR2 SMNVEV (reference sequence). The V end lost 0 bases, the J end lost 0 bases, and 5 bases lay between the germline ends. This CDR3 comprises 14 residues. CDR3 sequence: CASSLSATNYGYTF. For the CDR3, the DNA is TGTGCCAGCAGTTTATCGGCCACTAACTATGGCTACACCTTC.

The rearrangement links TRBV5-1 to TRBJ2-1; 10 bases line up with TRBD1. CDR3 length equals 17 residues. Looked up from germline, CDR1 is SGHRS and CDR2 is YFSETQ. The junction had 14 bases not matched to a gene; V was cut back by 7 bases and J by 4 bases. The CDR3 DNA is TGCGCCAGCGGATCTACCGTAGGGACAGGGGTGTACAATGAGCAGTTCTTC. Translating it yields CASGSTVGTGVYNEQFF.

The chain combines TRBV4-1 with TRBJ1-5; no firm D call. The length of the CDR3 is 15 residues. V was shortened by 1 base and J by 6 bases, with 13 bases between the two germline ends. CDR1 MGHRA and CDR2 YSYEKL come from the germline V gene. For the CDR3, the DNA is TGCGCCAGCAGCCAAGGTTCTGCCTCGGGTCAGCCCCAGCATTTT. It translates to CASSQGSASGQPQHF.

The sample holds many counts of this clone. The V gene is TRBV5-1, the J gene TRBJ1-4; possible D gene TRBD1, 6 bases. V was pared by 1 base and J by 10 bases, with 11 bases between. The CDR3 covers 13 residues. Germline CDR1 is SGHRS and CDR2 is YFSETQ. The CDR3 loop reads CASSLQGTGKLFF. CDR3 coding DNA: TGCGCCAGCAGCTTGCAGGGGACCGGAAAACTGTTTTTT.

This clone was found once. The chain links TRBV19 to TRBJ2-6; D is perhaps TRBD2 (5 bases). Germline CDR1 is LNHDA and CDR2 is SQIVND (reference sequence). This CDR3 contains 14 residues. The V gene lost 7 bases and the J gene lost 2 bases, with 9 bases spanning the gap. In DNA, the CDR3 is TGTGCCAGTAACGTCGGGGCTGGGGCCAACGTCCTGACTTTC. It yields the protein CASNVGAGANVLTF. Full variable domain (missing parts from reference TRBV19 and TRBJ2-6): DGGITQSPKYLFRKEGQNVTLSCEQNLNHDAMYWYRQDPGQGLRLIYYSQIVNDFQKGDIAEGYSVSREKKESFPLTVTSAQKNPTAFYLCASNVGAGANVLTFGAGSRLTVL.

V gene TRBV4-1 combines with J gene TRBJ2-3; 7 bases map to TRBD1. The ends lost 2 bases at V and 0 bases at J; junction bases unmatched: 2. This CDR3 is built from 15 residues. Germline loops: CDR1 MGHRA, CDR2 YSYEKL. The CDR3 DNA reads as TGCGCCAGCAGCCAAAGGGGGCGGAGCACAGATACGCAGTATTTT. Its translation is CASSQRGRSTDTQYF.

This sequence joins TRBV30 and TRBJ2-7, with D tentatively TRBD1 (5 bases). Trimming left V 0 bases short and J 0 bases short, with 21 bases between. The CDR3 totals 18 residues. Germline V gene sequence: CDR1 GTSNPN, CDR2 SVGIG (reference sequence). The CDR3 DNA follows: TGTGCCTGGAGTGTACGTTTTGGGCGCAGGGCCCCCTCCTACGAGCAGTACTTC. It is translated as CAWSVRFGRRAPSYEQYF. The full variable domain, with the rest looked up from reference TRBV30 and TRBJ2-7, is SQTIHQWPATLVQPVGSPLSLECTVEGTSNPNLYWYRQAAGRGLQLLFYSVGIGQISSEVPQNLSASRPQDRQFILSSKKLLLSDSGFYLCAWSVRFGRRAPSYEQYFGPGTRLTVT.

V gene TRBV7-3 combines with J gene TRBJ2-2; no firm D call. Germline V gene data show CDR1 as SGHTA and CDR2 as FQGTGA. CDR3 length equals 16 residues. The V gene lost 1 base and the J gene lost 2 bases, with 11 bases spanning the gap. The CDR3 DNA reads TGTGCCAGCAGCTTAAGTGCGAGGCCAAACACCGGGGAGCTGTTTTTT. It yields the protein CASSLSARPNTGELFF.

The chain couples TRBV5-1 to TRBJ2-5; 10 bases map to TRBD1. Matching the DNA end better, TRBJ2-7 makes the J call doubtful. This CDR3 contains 16 residues. The germline V gene has CDR1 SGHRS and CDR2 YFSETQ. The CDR3 nucleotides are TGCGCCAGCAGCTTGGACCGGACAGGGGGGTACTACGAGCAGTACTTC. It codes for CASSLDRTGGYYEQYF.

In its sample, this clone was seen a few times. The V gene is TRBV6-1, the J gene TRBJ1-5; no firm D call. Trimming removed 6 bases at V and 4 bases at J, with 10 bases between. CDR3 length equals 13 residues. CDR1 is MNHNS, CDR2 SASEGT, per germline. The CDR3 reads CASSGENNQPQHF. As DNA, the CDR3 is TGTGCCAGCAGCGGGGAGAATAATCAGCCCCAGCATTTT.

The chain has TRBV27 and TRBJ1-1; D remains unclear. Germline loops: CDR1 MNHEY, CDR2 SMNVEV (reference sequence). The CDR3 contains 13 residues. Trimming stripped 2 bases from V and 0 bases from J, with 4 bases between. The CDR3 bases are TGTGCCAGCAGTTTACAGATGAACACTGAAGCTTTCTTT. It yields the protein CASSLQMNTEAFF.

V is TRBV10-1 and J is TRBJ2-2; 9 bases are shared with TRBD2. The CDR3 totals 14 residues. V shed 5 bases and J 8 bases; nucleotides not matched to a gene: 6. Per germline, CDR1 WNHNN and CDR2 SYGVQD (reference sequence). The CDR3 bases are TGCGCCAGCAGTCCGGGACTAGCAATTGGGGAGCTGTTTTTT. Translation gives CASSPGLAIGELFF.